A selection of T cell receptor beta chains follows, all from one sample in a study of beta chain features in type 1 diabetes. TCRdb keeps only in-frame clones here, not all; method: immunoSEQ multiplex PCR. The table has around 150,000 clones, 7% to 9.5% seen once; the top ten hold about 0.7%. The sequenced material came from central memory CD4+ T cells from blood. The receptors originated from a woman aged 25-40 years with type 1 diabetes. Each CDR3 is given without its conserved first and last residue.

CDR3 length	V gene	J gene	CDR3 protein
10	TRBV29-1	TRBJ2-2	SVRGGNGELF
11	TRBV5-1	TRBJ2-3	ASSAGFTDTQY
11	TRBV7-9	TRBJ1-2	ASSFSGANGYT
12	TRBV7-2	TRBJ2-4	ASRLVKGKNIQY
13	TRBV13	TRBJ2-3	ASSRLAGMVDTQY
12	TRBV5-1	TRBJ2-2	ASSYDLNTGELF
13	TRBV6-5	TRBJ2-7	ASSRTSESSYEQY
15	TRBV15	TRBJ1-2	ATSRDGVGQGAYGYT
10	TRBV7-9	TRBJ2-1	ACRSGIGEQF
14	TRBV4-1	NA	ASRQLTSGSYYEQY
12	TRBV19	TRBJ2-1	ASSELQGFVEQF
13	TRBV18	TRBJ2-5	ASSPGGSSQETQY
13	TRBV15	TRBJ2-5	ATSRDLGPEETQY
14	TRBV18	TRBJ2-1	ASSPASSSSYNEQF
11	TRBV5-1	TRBJ1-1	ASSIRGPTEAF
11	TRBV7-9	TRBJ1-1	ASSNPGGAEAF
12	TRBV28	TRBJ2-1	ASRATGIRNEQF
12	TRBV18	TRBJ1-4	ASSPQGENEKLF
14	TRBV2	TRBJ2-6	ASSLSGLPGANVLT
12	TRBV5-6	TRBJ2-1	ASSLSGPYNEQF
12	TRBV7-2	TRBJ2-7	ASRRSGSSYEQY
11	TRBV7-9	TRBJ2-3	ASSRQGTDTQY
13	TRBV12-5	TRBJ2-1	ASGLGDRGRFEQF
10	TRBV30	TRBJ1-2	AWSRGNYGYT
11	TRBV6-1	TRBJ1-4	ASSWTQGEKLF
10	TRBV7-3	TRBJ2-1	ASSLGPERQF
11	TRBV5-1	TRBJ2-5	ASRTGGRETQY